Below are 21 T cell receptor beta chains sequenced from a single sample in a study of T-cell reconstitution after alpha-beta-depleted transplantation in children (dated by TCRdb to between 2015 and 2016). The receptor library was made with PCR. The listed sequencing device is Illumina HiSeq 2500. To normalize quantification of the TCRbeta repertoire, the TCR libraries were built with molecular barcoding that relied on unique molecular identifiers. The public reads were run again by TCRdb, first through fastp at Q25 and then through MiXCR, and only productive beta chains were kept. Identical CDR3 proteins give one entry, which carries the most common genes and DNA. In this sample the table shows hundreds of thousands of distinct CDR3 sequences, just under 8.5% of which occur a single time. The ten largest clones represent approximately 6% of the sample. Sample treatment or condition, as interpreted from the label and publication: allogeneic hematopoietic cell transplantation with graft depleted of TCRalphabeta T cells and CD19 B cells.

Sequences were derived from PBMCs, mostly from graft donor cells, sampled 180 days after TCRalphabeta/CD19-depleted stem cell transplant. The source of these receptors is a male patient aged 10 to 17 who had a stem cell transplant for acute lymphoblastic leukemia, so the T cells may come from the graft donor.

This clonotype was seen repeatedly, ten times or more. The V call is TRBV5-4, the J call TRBJ2-1; D may be TRBD2 (5 bases). Between the trimmed V and J ends, which lost 5 bases and 6 bases, there was a span of 21 bases. Germline assignment: CDR1 SGHNT and CDR2 YYREEE (reference sequence). CDR3 size: 16 residues. CDR3 region: CASRPLASIPPNEQFF. The CDR3 DNA reads as TGTGCCAGCAGGCCCCTGGCTAGCATCCCCCCCAATGAGCAGTTCTTC.

This clonotype was seen ten or more times. The chain couples TRBV20-1 to TRBJ2-1; no definite D call. V lost 2 bases and J lost 6, with 17 bases in between. The CDR3 is 15 amino acids. Germline-derived CDR1 and CDR2 are DFQATT and SNEGSKA (reference sequence). In DNA, the CDR3 is TGCAGTGCTAGAAGCTTAAGAAGTTTTGCCAATGAGCAGTTCTTC. Residues: CSARSLRSFANEQFF.

This clonotype was recorded many times. The chain is built from TRBV27 and TRBJ2-6; no clear D gene. The CDR3 consists of 16 residues. The ends were cut back, 7 bases at V and 0 bases at J, with 13 bases in the middle. CDR1 and CDR2 from the germline V gene are MNHEY and SMNVEV (reference sequence). CDR3 bases: TGTGCCAGCAAGGGCAGGCCAAGCTCTGGGGCCAACGTCCTGACTTTC. Encoded protein: CASKGRPSSGANVLTF.

This clonotype was detected many times. The chain links TRBV7-2 to TRBJ2-5; TRBD2 agrees at 14 bases. V lost 2 bases to trimming and J lost 5 bases; unmatched junction nucleotides: 7. The germline V gene encodes CDR1 SGHTA and CDR2 FQGNSA. The CDR3 is 17 amino acids. DNA of the CDR3: TGTGCCAGCAGCTTAAGGGGGACTAGCGGGAGACGGGAGACCCAGTACTTC. It codes for CASSLRGTSGRRETQYF.

The table lists this clonotype with many counts. This chain links TRBV27 with TRBJ2-7, with D perhaps given as TRBD1 or TRBD2 (5 bases each). This CDR3 spans 15 amino acids. In germline, CDR1 is MNHEY, CDR2 SMNVEV (reference sequence). Trimming pared 4 bases from V and 1 base from J, leaving 14 bases between. CDR3 sequence (DNA): TGTGCCAGCAGTTCTCCCGGGACGGCTTCCTACGAGCAGTACTTC. Translation gives CASSSPGTASYEQYF.

The CDR3 sequence: CASSLGMNDEQFF. In DNA form, the CDR3 reads TGTGCCAGCAGCCTAGGGATGAACGATGAGCAGTTCTTC. J is TRBJ2-1 and V is TRBV7-9; D gene uncertain. CDR1 SEHNR and CDR2 FQNEAQ come from the germline V gene (reference sequence). Trimming pared 5 bases from V and 8 bases from J, leaving 13 bases between. The CDR3 covers 13 residues. Full variable domain (remainder filled in from reference TRBV7-9 and TRBJ2-1): DTGVSQNPRHKITKRGQNVTFRCDPISEHNRLYWYRQTLGQGPEFLTYFQNEAQLEKSRLLSDRFSAERPKGSFSTLEIQRTEQGDSAMYLCASSLGMNDEQFFGPGTRLTVL.

Ten or more counts support this clonotype. This chain connects TRBV4-3 to TRBJ2-3; 7 nucleotides line up with TRBD2. This CDR3 region has 14 residues. V lost 0 bases and J lost 7; bases outside the gene matches: 4. Germline V gene lookup returns CDR1 LGHNA and CDR2 YSLEER. In nucleotides, the CDR3 is TGCGCCAGCAGCCAAGACCAGCGGGGTAATACGCAGTATTTT. Protein sequence: CASSQDQRGNTQYF.

This clonotype was recorded many times. The gene calls are TRBV5-1 and TRBJ2-2, with D unclear. Germline loops: CDR1 SGHRS, CDR2 YFSETQ. CDR3 length equals 15 residues. Trimming removed 0 bases from V and 3 bases from J, with 9 bases in between. Here the CDR3 DNA reads TGCGCCAGCAGCTTGGACAAGGGTGACACCGGGGAGCTGTTTTTT. It is translated as CASSLDKGDTGELFF.

This clonotype was detected many times. The chain recombines TRBV5-1 with TRBJ1-1, with D possibly TRBD1 on 6 matching bases. From germline, CDR1 is SGHRS and CDR2 YFSETQ. Trimming left V 1 base short and J 4 bases short, with 17 bases between. This CDR3 contains 16 residues. The CDR3 nucleotides are TGCGCCAGCAGCTTGACCACAGGGTCTCGGGGCACTGAAGCTTTCTTT. This codes for CASSLTTGSRGTEAFF.

In this sample, this clonotype turned up many times. This chain joins TRBV28 and TRBJ2-1, with a weak D call TRBD1 (5 bases). Trimming pared 3 bases from V and 6 bases from J, leaving 15 bases between. Germline CDR1 and CDR2: MDHEN and SYDVKM. The CDR3 has 15 residues. CDR3 coding DNA: TGTGCCAGCAGTTTCCAGACACCAGGGTCCAATGAGCAGTTCTTC. Encoded protein: CASSFQTPGSNEQFF.

This clonotype came up a few times. A read error may be the cause here, since a much bigger clone is one base away. This chain joins TRBV5-4 and TRBJ2-2; D is ambiguous. Deletions cut 2 bases from V and 6 bases from J, with 8 bases between. This CDR3 has 13 amino acids. Germline CDR1 and CDR2: SGHNT and YYREEE (reference sequence). CDR3 sequence reads: CASSFGYAGELFF. CDR3 nucleotides: TGTGCCAGCAGCTTTGGGTACGCCGGGGAGCTGTTTTTT. The whole variable domain, filled in from reference TRBV5-4 and TRBJ2-2, reads ETGVTQSPTHLIKTRGQQVTLRCSSQSGHNTVSWYQQALGQGPQFIFQYYREEENGRGNFPPRFSGLQFPNYSSELNVNALELDDSALYLCASSFGYAGELFFGEGSRLTVL.

This clonotype was seen ten or more times. V usage is TRBV5-1 and J usage is TRBJ2-2; 7 bases are a match to TRBD1. This CDR3 has 15 amino acids. The V segment lost 0 bases and the J segment 5 bases; nucleotides outside the gene matches: 4. Germline CDR1 and CDR2: SGHRS and YFSETQ. CDR3 protein: CASSLGDRETGELFF. In DNA form, the CDR3 reads TGCGCCAGCAGCTTGGGCGACAGGGAGACCGGGGAGCTGTTTTTT.

Many counts were recorded for this clonotype. The rearrangement uses TRBV20-1 and TRBJ2-1; 12 bases match TRBD2. With V trimmed by 6 bases and J by 8 bases, 14 bases remained unmatched. The germline gives CDR1 DFQATT, CDR2 SNEGSKA (reference sequence). The CDR3 has 16 amino acids. The CDR3 spells CSATRLAGAHRDEQFF. CDR3 nucleotide sequence: TGCAGTGCAACCCGACTAGCGGGGGCCCACAGGGATGAGCAGTTCTTC.

This clonotype has a handful of counts. The chain employs TRBV28 and TRBJ2-5; maybe TRBD1 (6 bases). Germline assignment: CDR1 MDHEN and CDR2 SYDVKM. Trimming took off 3 bases at V and 4 bases at J, with 18 bases between the two ends. The CDR3 has 16 amino acids. CDR3 bases: TGTGCCAGCAGTTTCCCCCGCCGACAGGTTTCAGAGACCCAGTACTTC. It codes for CASSFPRRQVSETQYF.

This clonotype has ten or more counts. V and J are TRBV5-1 and TRBJ1-5, with D possibly matching TRBD1 (6 bases). Germline values: CDR1 SGHRS, CDR2 YFSETQ. CDR3 length: 14 amino acids. V gave up 2 bases and J gave up 6 bases, with 12 bases separating them. The CDR3 region is CASSLYPGAQPQHF. CDR3 coding DNA: TGCGCCAGCAGCTTATACCCAGGGGCTCAGCCCCAGCATTTT.

The genes are TRBV20-1 and TRBJ1-5; D unresolved. This CDR3 is 13 amino acids long. In germline, CDR1 is DFQATT, CDR2 SNEGSKA (reference sequence). Deletions cut 4 bases from V and 4 bases from J, with 11 bases between. CDR3 DNA: TGCAGTGCTACCCCCGCACCTAATCAGCCCCAGCATTTT. It yields the protein CSATPAPNQPQHF.

In the case of this clonotype: A read error may be the cause here, since a much bigger clone is one base away. The chain joins TRBV4-2 to TRBJ2-7; possible D gene TRBD2, 5 bases. V shed 4 bases and J shed 8 bases, with 12 bases lying between them. CDR3 size: 12 residues. Germline assignment: CDR1 LGHNA and CDR2 YNFKEQ. CDR3: CASSPERIQQYF. CDR3 bases: TGTGCCAGCAGCCCCGAGCGGATCCAGCAGTACTTC.

V gene TRBV5-1 combines with J gene TRBJ2-3; 8 bases fit TRBD2. Trimming took 3 bases from V and 2 from J; bases not matched to a gene: 14. The germline V gene encodes CDR1 SGHRS and CDR2 YFSETQ. CDR3 length: 18 amino acids. In DNA, the CDR3 is TGCGCCAGCAGCTCGTACCCCCTGATAGCGGGATCCACAGATACGCAGTATTTT. Translation gives CASSSYPLIAGSTDTQYF.

This clonotype was recorded many times. V and J are TRBV29-1 and TRBJ2-3; 9 bases are shared with TRBD2. The CDR3 contains 13 residues. Germline V CDR1 and CDR2: SQVTM, ANQGSEA. V trimming: 3 bases; J trimming: 8 bases; junction bases outside the gene matches: 6. This CDR3 reads CSVDRLAGSTQYF. CDR3 DNA: TGCAGCGTTGATCGGCTAGCGGGAAGTACGCAGTATTTT.

This clonotype has a count of ten or more. The rearrangement uses TRBV12-3 or TRBV12-4 and TRBJ2-1; 12 bases match TRBD2. The V and J ends lost 7 bases and 10 bases, in that order; junction bases with no gene match: 14. The CDR3 length is 16 residues. The CDR3 loop reads CASIPPGLAGGEEQFF. CDR3 sequence (DNA): TGTGCCAGCATTCCGCCAGGCCTAGCGGGAGGGGAGGAGCAGTTCTTC.

This clonotype was counted at least ten times. V usage is TRBV5-1 and J usage is TRBJ2-3, with a weak D call TRBD2 (6 bases). This CDR3 contains 16 residues. Trimming took 3 bases from V and 6 from J, leaving 20 bases between them. Germline lookup yields CDR1 SGHRS and CDR2 YFSETQ. The CDR3 DNA follows: TGCGCCAGCAGCTGGGGGACGGGGGTTTCAGCGGATACGCAGTATTTT. Residues: CASSWGTGVSADTQYF.